One and the same sample provided the 30 T cell receptor beta chains below, sequenced in a study of shared clonotypes between healthy human individuals (dated by TCRdb to 2020 to 2021). CD8 naive samples consisted of CD45RO-negative cells that were positively selected for CCR7, yielding a CD45RA+CCR7+ population without TemRA cells. To prepare the library, the immunoSEQ multiplex PCR assay was applied. Held by TCRdb, this immuneACCESS table contains in-frame sequences only and omits some clones. Under half of the omission traces to an unresolved V gene where checked; the cause of the rest is unknown. The sample records about 1.9 million clones, over 85% of which are singletons. The ten largest clones represent approximately 1.7% of the sample. Material for sequencing was naive CD8+ T cells from PBMCs. This sample's cell subset or site label indicates: CD45RA+CCR7+. Source of these receptors: a man aged 18 to 30 in good health. Some clones in this sample may be carry-over from other donors' samples.

In the case of this clone: The sample holds other DNA sequences that translate to the same CDR3. The chain recombines TRBV9 with TRBJ2-7; D perhaps matches TRBD2 (8 bases). The CDR3 contains 15 residues. Per the germline V gene, CDR1 is SGDLS and CDR2 is YYNGEE. Trimming left V 3 bases short and J 1 base short, with 14 bases between. The CDR3 DNA reads TGTGCCAGCAGCGAGGGGGCGGGAGGTTCCTACGAGCAGTACTTC. Translated, it gives CASSEGAGGSYEQYF.

The V gene is TRBV7-2, the J gene TRBJ2-7; the D is unclear. CDR1 and CDR2 (germline): SGHTA, FQGNSA. This CDR3 spans 15 amino acids. Trimming took off 4 bases at V and 2 bases at J, with 15 bases between the two ends. The CDR3 reads CASSSYRAYPYEQYF. CDR3 DNA sequence: TGTGCCAGCAGCTCCTATAGGGCCTACCCCTACGAGCAGTACTTC.

V and J are TRBV5-5 and TRBJ2-7; D is unresolved. Germline V gene data show CDR1 as SGHKS and CDR2 as YYEKEE (reference sequence). This CDR3 is built from 13 residues. V lost 2 bases, J lost 3 bases, and 9 bases lay in between. In DNA form, the CDR3 reads TGTGCCAGCAGCTTAACTCCACGCTACGAGCAGTACTTC. This translates into CASSLTPRYEQYF.

To note about this clone: At the DNA level, this CDR3 is encoded by other sequences in the same sample as well. This rearrangement joins TRBV6-5 to TRBJ2-7; 7 bases align to TRBD2. Unmatched junction bases numbered 4, after V lost 2 bases and J lost 3 bases. The CDR3 has 14 residues. CDR1 is MNHEY, CDR2 SVGAGI, per germline. CDR3 residues: CASSYSGESYEQYF. The CDR3, as DNA: TGTGCCAGCAGTTACAGCGGGGAGAGCTACGAGCAGTACTTC.

The chain is built from TRBV28 and TRBJ1-3, with D perhaps TRBD1 (6 bases). This CDR3 spans 15 amino acids. Per germline, CDR1 MDHEN and CDR2 SYDVKM. Trimming removed 5 bases from V and 5 bases from J, with 16 bases in between. The CDR3 is CASSGPGQMRNTIYF. In DNA form, the CDR3 reads TGTGCCAGCAGTGGACCGGGACAAATGCGAAACACCATATATTTT.

The rearrangement joins TRBV4-1 to TRBJ2-2; TRBD1 aligns across 7 bases. Germline V gene lookup returns CDR1 MGHRA and CDR2 YSYEKL. Trimming removed 4 bases from V and 7 bases from J; junction bases left unmatched: 18. This CDR3 has 18 residues. In nucleotides, the CDR3 is TGCGCCAGCAGCCTCTACCCCGGGGAGAGGGGGCGAGGCGGGGAGCTGTTTTTT. Translated, it gives CASSLYPGERGRGGELFF.

The chain joins TRBV5-6 to TRBJ2-1; 8 bases line up with TRBD2. This CDR3 is 17 amino acids long. The trim removed 4 bases at V and 5 bases at J, leaving 14 bases unmatched. Germline V CDR1 and CDR2: SGHDT, YYEEEE. CDR3 sequence reads: CASSDDQGLVSHNEQFF. The CDR3 DNA follows: TGTGCCAGCAGCGACGACCAGGGACTAGTTAGCCACAATGAGCAGTTCTTC.

The chain links TRBV4-3 to TRBJ2-7; TRBD2 aligns across 7 bases. The length of the CDR3 is 13 residues. In germline, CDR1 is LGHNA, CDR2 YSLEER. Trimming at V came to 5 bases and at J to 2 bases, leaving 3 bases not matched to a gene. CDR3 residues: CASSDGLAYEQYF. The CDR3 DNA follows: TGCGCCAGCAGCGACGGACTAGCCTACGAGCAGTACTTC.

The rearrangement links TRBV4-1 to TRBJ1-2; perhaps TRBD1 as D (5 bases). V lost 0 bases and J lost 8, with 10 bases in between. This CDR3 has 13 residues. Germline V CDR1 and CDR2: MGHRA, YSYEKL. This CDR3 reads CASSQDLGDGYTF. The CDR3 DNA reads TGCGCCAGCAGCCAAGATCTCGGGGACGGCTACACCTTC.

The chain recombines TRBV4-1 with TRBJ1-4, with 8 bases identical to TRBD1. CDR3 size: 17 residues. Germline CDR1 and CDR2: MGHRA and YSYEKL. V lost 5 bases and J lost 3; bases outside the gene matches: 11. In nucleotides, the CDR3 is TGCGCCAGCAGCTTCTCCGTCGACAGGGGAGCTAATGAAAAACTGTTTTTT. Its protein is CASSFSVDRGANEKLFF.

The chain joins TRBV7-6 to TRBJ1-2; TRBD1 aligns across 8 bases. Germline lookup yields CDR1 SGHVS and CDR2 FNYEAQ. Trimming at V came to 5 bases and at J to 8 bases, leaving 7 bases not matched to a gene. The CDR3 runs 13 residues. The CDR3 protein is CASSPGQGPGYTF. In DNA, the CDR3 is TGTGCCAGCAGCCCAGGACAGGGCCCAGGCTACACCTTC.

The J gene is TRBJ1-4, the V gene TRBV7-9; 7 bases line up with TRBD1. This CDR3 contains 15 residues. With 4 bases clipped from V and 8 bases from J, the junction kept 10 bases outside the gene matches. Germline V lookup: CDR1 SEHNR, CDR2 FQNEAQ (reference sequence). DNA of the CDR3: TGTGCCAGCAGCTACACCGGGACAGTAGACGAAAAACTGTTTTTT. Translated: CASSYTGTVDEKLFF.

V is TRBV7-6 and J is TRBJ1-5, with TRBD1 matching over 8 bases. The junction had 3 bases not matched to a gene; V was cut back by 1 base and J by 1 base. Germline V CDR1 and CDR2: SGHVS, FNYEAQ. CDR3 length: 16 amino acids. The CDR3 nucleotides are TGTGCCAGCAGCTTAGGCAGGGGGCTAAGCAATCAGCCCCAGCATTTT. It yields the protein CASSLGRGLSNQPQHF.

The chain couples TRBV7-2 to TRBJ1-1; 9 bases align to TRBD1. Germline loops: CDR1 SGHTA, CDR2 FQGNSA. V dropped 5 bases and J dropped 1; count of bases not matched to a gene: 8. The CDR3 runs 16 residues. CDR3 region: CASSAIGTGKNTEAFF. For the CDR3, the DNA is TGTGCCAGCAGCGCAATAGGGACAGGGAAGAACACTGAAGCTTTCTTT.

The chain is built from TRBV27 and TRBJ1-1; D is ambiguous. V was trimmed by 2 bases and J by 0 bases, leaving 7 bases between them. Per the germline V gene, CDR1 is MNHEY and CDR2 is SMNVEV (reference sequence). There are 14 residues in the CDR3. The CDR3 sequence: CASSLGSVNTEAFF. The CDR3 region has the DNA TGTGCCAGCAGTTTAGGATCGGTGAACACTGAAGCTTTCTTT.

V gene TRBV27 combines with J gene TRBJ2-7; D ambiguous. V lost 1 base to trimming and J lost 2 bases, with 9 bases between them. Germline CDR1 reads MNHEY; CDR2 reads SMNVEV (reference sequence). The CDR3 length is 14 residues. CDR3 bases: TGTGCCAGCAGTTTATTCGGGCCCCCCTACGAGCAGTACTTC. This codes for CASSLFGPPYEQYF.

The chain carries TRBV5-1 and TRBJ2-7, with unresolved D. The CDR3 length is 14 residues. Trimming shortened V by 2 bases and J by 3 bases, and 12 bases separated the two germline ends. Germline V gene lookup returns CDR1 SGHRS and CDR2 YFSETQ. As DNA, the CDR3 is TGCGCCAGCAGCTTAGTTCTCCTAAACTACGAGCAGTACTTC. Its protein product is CASSLVLLNYEQYF.

CDR3 in DNA: TGTGCCAGCAGCTCCACAAACCTCAGACTAGCGGGATCCCACGAGCAGTACTTC. Amino acid sequence: CASSSTNLRLAGSHEQYF. The chain couples TRBV11-2 to TRBJ2-7, with 11 bases identical to TRBD2. The CDR3 extends over 18 amino acids. The ends lost 4 bases at V and 5 bases at J; junction bases unmatched: 16. Germline V gives CDR1 SGHAT, CDR2 FQNNGV.

This sequence joins TRBV28 and TRBJ1-1, with TRBD1 matching over 10 bases. Germline V gene lookup returns CDR1 MDHEN and CDR2 SYDVKM. After removal of 6 bases from V and 6 bases from J, the junction contained 13 bases not matched to a gene. This CDR3 contains 16 residues. CDR3 DNA: TGTGCCAGCAGCTTCCCACGGACAGGGGGTAGGGCTGAAGCTTTCTTT. Residues: CASSFPRTGGRAEAFF.

The chain joins TRBV7-6 to TRBJ2-7, with 8 bases matching TRBD2. V was clipped by 1 base and J by 3 bases; unmatched bases: 5. The CDR3 runs to 15 residues. Per germline, CDR1 SGHVS and CDR2 FNYEAQ. This CDR3 reads CASSLEAGADYEQYF. In nucleotides, the CDR3 is TGTGCCAGCAGCTTAGAAGCGGGAGCCGACTACGAGCAGTACTTC.

This clone was found a few times. J is TRBJ1-5 and V is TRBV30; the D gene is possibly TRBD1 (5 bases). V was pared by 3 bases and J by 8 bases, with 17 bases between. The CDR3 is 14 residues long. Germline V gene lookup returns CDR1 GTSNPN and CDR2 SVGIG (reference sequence). CDR3 residues: CAWSHLGGGEPQHF. The CDR3 DNA sequence: TGTGCCTGGAGCCACCTAGGTGGGGGTGAGCCCCAGCATTTT.

The J gene is TRBJ2-2, the V gene TRBV28, with 7 bases lining up with TRBD1. CDR3 length equals 15 residues. The V gene's germline CDR1 is MDHEN and CDR2 SYDVKM. V dropped 6 bases and J dropped 3; count of bases not matched to a gene: 7. The CDR3: CASRYQDRHTGELFF. As DNA, the CDR3 is TGTGCCAGCAGATATCAGGACAGGCACACCGGGGAGCTGTTTTTT.

V is TRBV27 and J is TRBJ1-1, with TRBD1 matching 9 bases. The CDR3 is 14 amino acids. CDR1 is MNHEY and CDR2 is SMNVEV in the germline V gene (reference sequence). The J segment lost 8 bases and the V segment lost 5 bases, leaving 9 bases of the junction unmatched. The CDR3 region is CASSPQGARMEAFF. CDR3 nucleotides: TGTGCCAGCAGTCCACAGGGGGCGCGAATGGAAGCTTTCTTT.

The rearrangement links TRBV7-3 to TRBJ2-1; 9 bases are a match to TRBD1. CDR3 length: 15 amino acids. Germline-derived CDR1 and CDR2 are SGHTA and FQGTGA. The ends lost 5 bases at V and 6 bases at J; junction bases unmatched: 8. For the CDR3, the DNA is TGTGCCAGCAGCCCGGGACAGGGTCATACCAATGAGCAGTTCTTC. Protein sequence: CASSPGQGHTNEQFF.

This chain uses TRBV28 with TRBJ2-6; 8 nucleotides agree with TRBD1. This CDR3 comprises 15 residues. V gave up 10 bases and J gave up 0 bases; unmatched junction bases: 5. The V gene's germline CDR1 is MDHEN and CDR2 SYDVKM. The CDR3 sequence: CAIRQGFSGANVLTF. CDR3 coding DNA: TGTGCCATAAGACAGGGGTTCTCTGGGGCCAACGTCCTGACTTTC.

The rearrangement links TRBV19 to TRBJ1-1; 8 bases map to TRBD1. The V and J ends lost 7 bases and 1 base, in that order; junction bases with no gene match: 2. Germline lookup yields CDR1 LNHDA and CDR2 SQIVND (reference sequence). The CDR3 covers 13 residues. The CDR3 DNA reads as TGTGCCAGTACAGGGGGCGAGAACACTGAAGCTTTCTTT. Protein product: CASTGGENTEAFF. The full variable domain, completed using reference TRBV19 and TRBJ1-1, is DGGITQSPKYLFRKEGQNVTLSCEQNLNHDAMYWYRQDPGQGLRLIYYSQIVNDFQKGDIAEGYSVSREKKESFPLTVTSAQKNPTAFYLCASTGGENTEAFFGQGTRLTVV.

The chain recombines TRBV28 with TRBJ2-1; D possibly corresponds to TRBD1 (5 bases). Germline lookup yields CDR1 MDHEN and CDR2 SYDVKM. V lost 7 bases and J 7 bases, leaving 17 bases between the germline ends. The CDR3 spans 14 residues. The CDR3: CASMAGLYRNEQFF. The DNA of the CDR3 is TGTGCCAGCATGGCTGGTCTCTACAGGAATGAGCAGTTCTTC.

This chain joins TRBV18 and TRBJ2-3; 8 nucleotides match TRBD2. The V gene end was trimmed by 0 bases and the J gene end by 1 base; junction bases not matched to a gene: 12. This CDR3 has 19 residues. The V gene's germline CDR1 is KGHSH and CDR2 LQKENI. CDR3 loop: CASSPPVLAGTQRTDTQYF. In nucleotides, the CDR3 is TGTGCCAGCTCACCACCTGTGCTAGCGGGTACCCAACGCACAGATACGCAGTATTTT. Combining the CDR3 with reference TRBV18 and TRBJ2-3 gives the whole variable domain NAGVMQNPRHLVRRRGQEARLRCSPMKGHSHVYWYRQLPEEGLKFMVYLQKENIIDESGMPKERFSAEFPKEGPSILRIQQVVRGDSAAYFCASSPPVLAGTQRTDTQYFGPGTRLTVL.

CDR3 protein: CATSGGQGAYGYTF. DNA of the CDR3: TGTGCCACCAGCGGGGGACAGGGGGCCTATGGCTACACCTTC. The chain links TRBV15 to TRBJ1-2, with 12 nucleotides matching TRBD1. The CDR3 has 14 residues. The junction had 2 bases not matched to a gene; V was cut back by 5 bases and J by 4 bases. CDR1 is LNHNV and CDR2 is YYDKDF in the germline V gene (reference sequence).

The genes are TRBV19 and TRBJ2-1; perhaps TRBD1 as D (5 bases). This CDR3 contains 12 residues. V was trimmed by 7 bases and J by 8 bases, leaving 12 bases between them. The germline CDR1 and CDR2 sequences are LNHDA and SQIVND (reference sequence). CDR3 residues: CASNAGRYEQFF. The CDR3 DNA follows: TGTGCCAGTAACGCAGGGCGGTATGAGCAGTTCTTC.